Listed below are T cell receptor beta chains from one sample, sequenced in a study of T cell responses to AZD1222 COVID-19 vaccine. Assay used: immunoSEQ multiplex PCR; TCRdb lists only in-frame clones, some missing. Among 130,000 or so clones listed, about 82% were seen once. The specimen was peripheral blood, collected 28 days after the second dose of the MenACWY control vaccine. The receptors originated from an adult who received the MenACWY meningococcal vaccine as a control. CDR3s include the opening cysteine and the closing phenylalanine or tryptophan. The D gene is left open where the match is weak. Size values are once, few and many counts, or a class for expanded clones, and some rows have none.

NA TRBJ1-2 NA TRBV7-2 CASSAGTRGYTF TGTGCCAGCAGCGCCGGGACCAGGGGCTACACCTTC
NA TRBJ1-4 few TRBV5-8 CASSLGELGVGEKLFF TGTGCCAGCAGCTTGGGAGAGTTGGGAGTAGGTGAAAAACTGTTTTTT
NA TRBJ1-1 NA TRBV27 CASSFSKGRSEAFF TGTGCCAGCAGTTTTAGTAAGGGGCGGTCTGAAGCTTTCTTT
TRBD2 TRBJ2-7 NA TRBV7-8 CASSTRLAPLYEQYF TGTGCCAGCAGCACCAGACTAGCGCCGCTGTACGAGCAGTACTTC
TRBD2 TRBJ2-1 NA TRBV7-3 CASSLWASGAPRNEQFF TGTGCCAGCAGCTTGTGGGCTAGCGGGGCCCCCAGGAATGAGCAGTTCTTC
TRBD1 TRBJ2-7 NA TRBV11-3 CASSSGQAIDEQYF TGTGCCAGCAGCTCCGGACAGGCTATCGACGAGCAGTACTTC
NA TRBJ1-2 NA TRBV5-1 CASSSQGSSGYTF TGCGCCAGCAGCTCGCAGGGTTCAAGTGGCTACACCTTC
TRBD2 TRBJ2-1 NA TRBV7-6 CASSLDLAESSYNEQFF TGTGCCAGCAGCTTAGATCTAGCGGAAAGCTCCTACAATGAGCAGTTCTTC
NA TRBJ2-1 NA TRBV5-5 CASSLAGTGLYNEQFF TGTGCCAGCAGCTTGGCCGGAACGGGGCTCTACAATGAGCAGTTCTTC
TRBD1 TRBJ1-3 NA TRBV7-2 CASSFWTGGNTIYF TGTGCCAGCAGCTTCTGGACAGGGGGAAACACCATATATTTT
TRBD1 TRBJ1-2 once TRBV23-1 CASGRPVTGTEHYGYTF TGCGCCAGCGGGCGACCCGTAACCGGGACAGAACACTATGGCTACACCTTC
NA TRBJ1-2 NA TRBV3-1/TRBV3-2 CASSQGTRGGYTF TGTGCCAGCAGCCAGGGGACGCGGGGTGGCTACACCTTC
NA TRBJ1-1 NA TRBV10-1 CASSYNRNTEAFF TGCGCCAGCAGCTATAACAGGAACACTGAAGCTTTCTTT